Sequencing of this TCR beta chain was carried out in a study of metastatic and nonmetastatic thyroid tumors. Study-wide background: Comparative analysis of repertoires was undertaken across blood and tumor or nodule tissue obtained from malignant and benign thyroid patients. Study results and limitations: Significantly greater TCR beta diversity was reportedly found in malignant thyroid tumors than in benign nodules (in blood and tumor).

The CDR3 runs to 15 residues. With 7 bases removed from V and 2 bases from J, the gap between germline ends came to 15 bases. Germline V gives CDR1 MDHEN, CDR2 SYDVKM. In the authors' methods: The study took CDR3 differences across clinicopathological groups and made a distant-metastasis classifier for papillary thyroid cancer from them. TCRdb used MiXCR to call clones anew from the PCR reads. These V and J calls rely on TCRdb rather than the paper's analysis. The repertoire holds fewer than 20,000 clones, 25% to 35% seen once, with roughly 24% in the top ten. Only a few counts were recorded for this clone. Its antigen is not identified. Thyroid surgery took place with no prior treatment in any patient.

What was sequenced was tumor tissue. The sequence was obtained from a male donor with papillary thyroid cancer or a benign thyroid nodule (not recorded which). Some clones in this sample may be carry-over from other donors' samples. This chain connects TRBV28 to TRBJ1-5; D is perhaps TRBD1 (5 bases). The CDR3 DNA follows: TGTGCCAGCACCGAAGTGAGGGGACGCAATCAGCCCCAGCATTTT. The encoded protein is CASTEVRGRNQPQHF.